Below, 9 T cell receptor beta chains from the same sample are listed, as sequenced in a study of T cell responses to AZD1222 COVID-19 vaccine. The assay was immunoSEQ multiplex PCR, and TCRdb's table has in-frame clones only and misses some. The sample has some 100,000 clones, just over 85% seen once. The sequencing here drew on peripheral blood, taken on day 0 of AZD1222 vaccination. The receptor source for this set is an adult in good health.

The count of this clone is one. V gene TRBV7-2 combines with J gene TRBJ2-1; 9 bases match TRBD2. V lost 4 bases and J lost 1; bases outside the gene matches: 2. CDR1 and CDR2 (germline): SGHTA, FQGNSA. The CDR3 contains 15 residues. The CDR3 reads CASSYSGRSYNEQFF. CDR3 DNA sequence: TGTGCCAGCAGCTATAGCGGGAGATCCTACAATGAGCAGTTCTTC.

CDR3 DNA sequence: TGTGCCACCAGTGATCGTAGCGGGAGGGAACGGGAGACCCAGTACTTC. Translated: CATSDRSGRERETQYF. The chain couples TRBV24-1 to TRBJ2-5; TRBD2 agrees at 11 bases. Trimming removed 3 bases from V and 5 bases from J; junction bases left unmatched: 7. Germline assignment: CDR1 KGHDR and CDR2 SFDVKD. CDR3 length: 16 amino acids.

This chain uses TRBV28 with TRBJ2-7; D unclear. V lost 2 bases to trimming and J lost 4 bases, with 9 bases between them. CDR1 and CDR2 from the germline V gene are MDHEN and SYDVKM. The CDR3 is made up of 13 amino acids. This CDR3 reads CASSLNKLYEQYF. CDR3 in DNA: TGTGCCAGCAGTTTAAACAAACTTTACGAGCAGTACTTC.

The chain carries TRBV18 and TRBJ1-4; D may be TRBD1 (5 bases). V lost 3 bases and J 12 bases, leaving 14 bases between the germline ends. CDR1 and CDR2 (germline): KGHSH, LQKENI. The CDR3 runs 13 residues. The CDR3 region is CASSPQGRLELFF. The CDR3 coding sequence is TGTGCCAGCTCACCTCAGGGACGGCTTGAACTGTTTTTT. Full variable domain (missing parts from reference TRBV18 and TRBJ1-4): NAGVMQNPRHLVRRRGQEARLRCSPMKGHSHVYWYRQLPEEGLKFMVYLQKENIIDESGMPKERFSAEFPKEGPSILRIQQVVRGDSAAYFCASSPQGRLELFFGSGTQLSVL.

The chain is built from TRBV6-4 and TRBJ2-3; the match to TRBD1 covers 10 bases. Losses at the gene ends were 5 bases for V and 3 bases for J; bases not matched to a gene: 2. Germline V CDR1 and CDR2: MRHNA, SNTAGT. This CDR3 has 14 amino acids. The CDR3: CASSRTGGTDTQYF. CDR3 nucleotides: TGTGCCAGCAGTCGGACAGGGGGAACAGATACGCAGTATTTT.

The gene calls are TRBV5-1 and TRBJ1-1; 7 nucleotides align to TRBD1. Germline-derived CDR1 and CDR2 are SGHRS and YFSETQ. With 0 bases clipped from V and 11 bases from J, the junction kept 13 bases outside the gene matches. This CDR3 is 15 amino acids long. CDR3 sequence: CASSLEGTATFGAFF. The CDR3 DNA reads TGCGCCAGCAGCTTGGAGGGGACAGCCACATTCGGGGCTTTCTTT.

This chain uses TRBV6-5 with TRBJ2-2; 10 bases agree with TRBD2. V trimming: 9 bases; J trimming: 5 bases; junction bases outside the gene matches: 3. Germline V gene lookup returns CDR1 MNHEY and CDR2 SVGAGI. This CDR3 spans 13 amino acids. In DNA form, the CDR3 reads TGTGCCAGTACGACTAGCGGGACCGGGGAGCTGTTTTTT. This encodes CASTTSGTGELFF.

The gene calls are TRBV11-2 and TRBJ1-2, with 7 bases lining up with TRBD1. V lost 4 bases and J lost 3; bases outside the gene matches: 8. This CDR3 has 15 residues. Germline-derived CDR1 and CDR2 are SGHAT and FQNNGV. The CDR3 sequence is CASSSTSTGDYGYTF. The CDR3 DNA follows: TGTGCCAGCAGCTCCACTTCAACAGGGGACTATGGCTACACCTTC.

The chain has TRBV2 and TRBJ2-7; 9 bases are a match to TRBD2. J gave up 5 bases and V 1 base, and 9 bases lay outside the gene matches. CDR3 length: 16 residues. Germline CDR1 SNHLY, CDR2 FYNNEI. CDR3 amino acids: CASSEGEGSGRNEQYF. CDR3 sequence (DNA): TGTGCCAGCAGTGAAGGTGAAGGTAGCGGGAGAAACGAGCAGTACTTC.